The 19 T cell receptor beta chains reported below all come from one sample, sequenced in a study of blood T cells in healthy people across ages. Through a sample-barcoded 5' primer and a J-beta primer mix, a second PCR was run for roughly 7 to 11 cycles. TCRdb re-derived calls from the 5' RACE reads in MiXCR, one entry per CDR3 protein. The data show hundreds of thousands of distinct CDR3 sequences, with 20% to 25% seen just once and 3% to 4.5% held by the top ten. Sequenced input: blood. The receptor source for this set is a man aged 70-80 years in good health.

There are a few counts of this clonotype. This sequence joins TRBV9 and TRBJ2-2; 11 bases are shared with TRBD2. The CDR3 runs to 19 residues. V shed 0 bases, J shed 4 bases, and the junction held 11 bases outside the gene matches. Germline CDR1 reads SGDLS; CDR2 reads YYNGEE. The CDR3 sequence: CASSVGTFSGREITGELFF. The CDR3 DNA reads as TGTGCCAGCAGCGTAGGGACATTTAGCGGGAGGGAGATCACCGGGGAGCTGTTTTTT.

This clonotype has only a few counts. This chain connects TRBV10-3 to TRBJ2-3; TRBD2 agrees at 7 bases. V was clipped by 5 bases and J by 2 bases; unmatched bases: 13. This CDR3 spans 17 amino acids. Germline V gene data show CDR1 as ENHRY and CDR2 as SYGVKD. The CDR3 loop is CAISSTTWEGNTDTQYF. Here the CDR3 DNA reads TGTGCCATCAGTTCCACGACTTGGGAGGGGAACACAGATACGCAGTATTTT.

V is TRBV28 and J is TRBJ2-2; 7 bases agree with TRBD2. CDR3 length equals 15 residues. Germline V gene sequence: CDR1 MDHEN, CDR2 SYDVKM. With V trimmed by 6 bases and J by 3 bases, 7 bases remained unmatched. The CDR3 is CASSLPSGHTGELFF. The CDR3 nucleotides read TGTGCCAGCAGCCTCCCTAGCGGACACACCGGGGAGCTGTTTTTT.

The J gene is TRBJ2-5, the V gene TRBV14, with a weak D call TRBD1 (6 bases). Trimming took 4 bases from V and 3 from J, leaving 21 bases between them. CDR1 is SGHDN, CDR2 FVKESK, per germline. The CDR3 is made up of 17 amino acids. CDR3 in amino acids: CASSREEIQGYEETQYF. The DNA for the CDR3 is TGTGCCAGCAGCCGAGAGGAGATACAGGGTTATGAAGAGACCCAGTACTTC.

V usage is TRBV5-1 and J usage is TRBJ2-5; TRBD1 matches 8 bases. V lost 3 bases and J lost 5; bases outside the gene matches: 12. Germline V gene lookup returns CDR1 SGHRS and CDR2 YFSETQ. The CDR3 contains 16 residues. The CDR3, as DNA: TGCGCCAGCAGCTCCATCGGGACAGGCGATTTTGAGACCCAGTACTTC. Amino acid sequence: CASSSIGTGDFETQYF.

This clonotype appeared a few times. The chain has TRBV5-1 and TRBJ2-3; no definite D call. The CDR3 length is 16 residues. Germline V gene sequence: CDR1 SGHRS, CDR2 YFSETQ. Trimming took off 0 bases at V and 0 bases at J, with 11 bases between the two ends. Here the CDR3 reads CASSLGGVASTDTQYF. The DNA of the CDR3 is TGCGCCAGCAGCTTGGGAGGCGTTGCTAGCACAGATACGCAGTATTTT.

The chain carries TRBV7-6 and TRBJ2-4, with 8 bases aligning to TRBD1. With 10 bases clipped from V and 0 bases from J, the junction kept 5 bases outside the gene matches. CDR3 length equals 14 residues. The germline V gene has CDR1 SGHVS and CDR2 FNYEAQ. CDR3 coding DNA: TGTGCCACACAGGGGGTACAAGCCAAAAACATTCAGTACTTC. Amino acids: CATQGVQAKNIQYF.

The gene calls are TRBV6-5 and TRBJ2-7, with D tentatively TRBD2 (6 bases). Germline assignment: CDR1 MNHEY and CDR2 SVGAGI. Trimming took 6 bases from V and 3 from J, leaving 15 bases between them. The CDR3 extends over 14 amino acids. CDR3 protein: CASRSRERGYEQYF. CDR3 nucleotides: TGTGCCAGCAGATCACGGGAGAGGGGCTACGAGCAGTACTTC.

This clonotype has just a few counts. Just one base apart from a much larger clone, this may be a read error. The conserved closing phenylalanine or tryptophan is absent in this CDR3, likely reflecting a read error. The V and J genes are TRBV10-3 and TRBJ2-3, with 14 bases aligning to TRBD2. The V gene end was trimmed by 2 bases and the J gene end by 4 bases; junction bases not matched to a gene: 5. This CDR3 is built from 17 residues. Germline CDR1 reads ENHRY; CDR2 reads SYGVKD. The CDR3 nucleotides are TGTGCCATCAGTGAGGGTATGGGACTAGCGGGAGCAGATACGCAGTATCTT. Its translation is CAISEGMGLAGADTQYL.

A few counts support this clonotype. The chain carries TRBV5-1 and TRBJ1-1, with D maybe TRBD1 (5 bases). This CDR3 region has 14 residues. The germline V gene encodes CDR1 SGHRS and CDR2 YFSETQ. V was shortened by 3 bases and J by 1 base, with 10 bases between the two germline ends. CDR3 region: CASSSLDTNTEAFF. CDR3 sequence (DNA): TGCGCCAGCAGCTCCCTGGACACGAACACTGAAGCTTTCTTT.

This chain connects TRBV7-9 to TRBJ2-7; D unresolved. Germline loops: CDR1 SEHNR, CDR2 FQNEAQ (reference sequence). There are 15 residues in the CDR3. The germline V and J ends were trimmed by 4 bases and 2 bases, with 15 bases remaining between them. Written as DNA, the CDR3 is TGTGCCAGCAGCTACCAAGCTAGAATTCCCTACGAGCAGTACTTC. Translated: CASSYQARIPYEQYF.

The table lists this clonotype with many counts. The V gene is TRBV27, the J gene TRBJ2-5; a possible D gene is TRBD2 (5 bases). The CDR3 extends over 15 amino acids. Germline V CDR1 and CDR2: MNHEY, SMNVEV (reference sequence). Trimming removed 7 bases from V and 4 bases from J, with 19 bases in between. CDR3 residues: CASTTMGEARETQYF. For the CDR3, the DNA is TGTGCCAGCACTACGATGGGAGAAGCACGAGAGACCCAGTACTTC.

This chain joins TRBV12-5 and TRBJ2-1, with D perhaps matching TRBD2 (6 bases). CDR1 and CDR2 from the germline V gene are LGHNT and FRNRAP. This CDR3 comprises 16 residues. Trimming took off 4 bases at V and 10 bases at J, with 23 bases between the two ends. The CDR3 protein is CASGSPGSGYNGEQFF. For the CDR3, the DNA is TGTGCTAGTGGTTCGCCGGGTAGCGGATACAATGGGGAGCAGTTCTTC.

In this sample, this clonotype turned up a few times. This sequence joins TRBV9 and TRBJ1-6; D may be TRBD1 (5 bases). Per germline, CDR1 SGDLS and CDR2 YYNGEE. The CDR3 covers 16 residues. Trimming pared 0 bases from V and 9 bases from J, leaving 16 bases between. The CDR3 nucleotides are TGTGCCAGCAGCGTAGGTCCCGGGACGGCATCTTCACCCCTCCACTTT. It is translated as CASSVGPGTASSPLHF.

The CDR3 bases are TGTGCCAGCAGCATTACCGGGACTAGAGGGTCGAACACCGGGGAGCTGTTTTTT. Translated, it gives CASSITGTRGSNTGELFF. The chain uses TRBV7-8 and TRBJ2-2, with TRBD2 matching over 8 bases. J lost 0 bases, V lost 5 bases, and 11 bases had no gene match. CDR3 length equals 18 residues. Per germline, CDR1 SGHVS and CDR2 FQNEAQ.

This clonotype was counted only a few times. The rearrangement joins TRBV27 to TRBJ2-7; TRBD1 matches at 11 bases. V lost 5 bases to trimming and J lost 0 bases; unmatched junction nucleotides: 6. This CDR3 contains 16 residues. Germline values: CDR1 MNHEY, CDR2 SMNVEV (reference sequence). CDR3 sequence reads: CASSRRTGGISYEQYF. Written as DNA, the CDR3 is TGTGCCAGCAGTCGACGGACAGGGGGCATCTCCTACGAGCAGTACTTC.

As DNA, the CDR3 is TGCAGTGCTAGTCTGACAGGGGAGGTCAAAAACATTCAGTACTTC. Amino acids: CSASLTGEVKNIQYF. The V and J genes are TRBV20-1 and TRBJ2-4; 8 nucleotides agree with TRBD1. CDR1 and CDR2 from the germline V gene are DFQATT and SNEGSKA (reference sequence). This CDR3 has 15 residues. V was pared by 3 bases and J by 3 bases, with 7 bases of the junction left unmatched.

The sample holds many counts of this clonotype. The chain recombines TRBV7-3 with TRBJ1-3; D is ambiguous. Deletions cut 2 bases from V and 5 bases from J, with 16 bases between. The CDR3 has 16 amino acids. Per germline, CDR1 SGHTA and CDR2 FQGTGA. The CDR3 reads CASSLSRQVRRNTIYF. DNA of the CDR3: TGTGCCAGCAGCTTATCGCGGCAGGTCCGAAGAAACACCATATATTTT.

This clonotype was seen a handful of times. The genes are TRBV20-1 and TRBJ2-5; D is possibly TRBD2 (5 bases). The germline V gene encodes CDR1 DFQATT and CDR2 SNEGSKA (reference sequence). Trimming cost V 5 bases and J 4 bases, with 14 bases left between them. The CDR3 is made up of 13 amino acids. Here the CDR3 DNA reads TGCAGTGCTCCAAACGGGAATGGAGAGACCCAGTACTTC. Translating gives CSAPNGNGETQYF.